Shown below are 22 T cell receptor beta chains from a single sample sequenced in a study of shared clonotypes between healthy human individuals (dated by TCRdb to about 2020). Library method: the immunoSEQ multiplex PCR assay. TCRdb's version of the immuneACCESS table is confined to in-frame rearrangements and falls short of the full clone set. An unresolved V gene accounts for under half of the shortfall where checked; the remainder is of unknown origin. Recorded for this sample are millions of clones; 90% to 95% of them occurred a single time. The ten largest account for 0.13% of the sample. The sample was naive CD4+ T cells sorted from blood. The cell subset or site label corresponds to: CD45RA+ positively selected. The receptors here all came from a man younger than 35 in good health.

Only one count was recorded for this clone. The chain combines TRBV4-3 with TRBJ2-5; 9 bases are a match to TRBD2. Germline loops: CDR1 LGHNA, CDR2 YSLEER. The CDR3 consists of 16 residues. Trimming removed 3 bases from V and 2 bases from J; junction bases left unmatched: 7. The CDR3 here is CASSHAGTSSQETQYF. The CDR3 DNA is TGCGCCAGCAGCCATGCCGGGACTAGCAGTCAAGAGACCCAGTACTTC.

Remarks on this clone: This sample also contains other DNA sequences that code for the same CDR3. The chain uses TRBV28 and TRBJ2-5; D call uncertain. Trimming cost V 5 bases and J 5 bases, with 12 bases left between them. Germline V CDR1 and CDR2: MDHEN, SYDVKM. The CDR3 loop spans 13 amino acids. This CDR3 is CASSNPVPETQYF. CDR3 DNA: TGTGCCAGCAGTAACCCAGTTCCGGAGACCCAGTACTTC.

The chain links TRBV7-9 to TRBJ2-1; possible D gene TRBD1, 6 bases. The germline CDR1 and CDR2 sequences are SEHNR and FQNEAQ (reference sequence). This CDR3 has 12 residues. V was trimmed by 5 bases and J by 8 bases, leaving 10 bases between them. CDR3 bases: TGTGCCAGCAGCGAAGAGGGGGATGAGCAGTTCTTC. It translates to CASSEEGDEQFF.

The chain employs TRBV9 and TRBJ1-4, with D maybe TRBD1 (5 bases). V was trimmed by 1 base and J by 3 bases, leaving 10 bases between them. The germline gives CDR1 SGDLS, CDR2 YYNGEE. The CDR3 has 15 residues. The CDR3 DNA reads TGTGCCAGCAGCGTAACCCCGGGGCCTAATGAAAAACTGTTTTTT. Translation: CASSVTPGPNEKLFF.

V and J are TRBV7-2 and TRBJ2-7; no clear D gene. CDR1 is SGHTA and CDR2 is FQGNSA in the germline V gene. The CDR3 loop spans 13 amino acids. V dropped 5 bases and J dropped 3 bases, with 11 bases sitting between them. This CDR3 is CASSLEDVYEQYF. CDR3 sequence (DNA): TGTGCCAGCAGCCTAGAGGATGTCTACGAGCAGTACTTC.

This clone was detected only once. This chain joins TRBV5-1 and TRBJ1-3, with 7 nucleotides matching TRBD1. This CDR3 comprises 15 residues. J lost 3 bases, V lost 3 bases, and 6 bases had no gene match. CDR1 and CDR2 (germline): SGHRS, YFSETQ. The CDR3 bases are TGCGCCAGCAGCTCGGATACAGGGGTTGGAAACACCATATATTTT. Protein sequence: CASSSDTGVGNTIYF.

Worth noting for this clone: A much larger clone differs from this one at a single base, so this may be a read error. This CDR3 is also generated by other DNA sequences in the sample. The V call is TRBV25-1, the J call TRBJ2-7; 7 bases match TRBD1. The trim removed 3 bases at V and 4 bases at J, leaving 3 bases unmatched. Germline V gives CDR1 MGHDK, CDR2 SYGVNS. There are 13 residues in the CDR3. The CDR3 protein is CASSEDRRYEQYF. In nucleotides, the CDR3 is TGTGCCAGCAGTGAGGACAGGAGGTACGAGCAGTACTTC.

A note on this clone: This clone may be a read error of a much larger clone one base away. The identical CDR3 is also encoded by other nucleotide sequences in the sample. The chain employs TRBV6-5 and TRBJ1-5; 7 bases align to TRBD1. Germline-derived CDR1 and CDR2 are MNHEY and SVGAGI. The CDR3 is 15 amino acids. CDR3 amino acids: CASRDTGDSNQPQHF. The CDR3 nucleotides read TGTGCCAGCAGGGATACAGGGGATAGCAATCAGCCCCAGCACTTT.

The chain employs TRBV7-6 and TRBJ2-1; D possibly uses TRBD1 or TRBD2 (6 bases each). The V and J ends lost 5 bases and 4 bases respectively, with 12 bases between them. Germline CDR1 and CDR2: SGHVS and FNYEAQ. CDR3 length equals 14 residues. The CDR3 here is CASSPRGRYNEQFF. The CDR3 nucleotides read TGTGCCAGCAGCCCCCGGGGGCGGTACAATGAGCAGTTCTTC.

The V call is TRBV7-9, the J call TRBJ2-5, with D uncertain. Germline values: CDR1 SEHNR, CDR2 FQNEAQ (reference sequence). Trimming stripped 4 bases from V and 1 base from J, with 7 bases between. This CDR3 has 13 amino acids. The CDR3 region is CASSYSPQETQYF. The CDR3 DNA reads TGTGCCAGCAGCTACAGCCCCCAAGAGACCCAGTACTTC. Combining the CDR3 with reference TRBV7-9 and TRBJ2-5 gives the whole variable domain DTGVSQNPRHKITKRGQNVTFRCDPISEHNRLYWYRQTLGQGPEFLTYFQNEAQLEKSRLLSDRFSAERPKGSFSTLEIQRTEQGDSAMYLCASSYSPQETQYFGPGTRLLVL.

CDR3 nucleotide sequence: TGTGCCAGCAGGTCGGACAGGGGAGCCTACAATGAGCAGTTCTTC. This translates into CASRSDRGAYNEQFF. The chain recombines TRBV28 with TRBJ2-1; 9 nucleotides align to TRBD1. The CDR3 is 15 residues long. The V gene end was trimmed by 6 bases and the J gene end by 2 bases; junction bases not matched to a gene: 5. The germline V gene encodes CDR1 MDHEN and CDR2 SYDVKM. Drawing the rest from reference TRBV28 and TRBJ2-1, the complete variable domain is DVKVTQSSRYLVKRTGEKVFLECVQDMDHENMFWYRQDPGLGLRLIYFSYDVKMKEKGDIPEGYSVSREKKERFSLILESASTNQTSMYLCASRSDRGAYNEQFFGPGTRLTVL.

The chain employs TRBV5-1 and TRBJ1-1, with D hard to call. This CDR3 comprises 15 residues. V dropped 1 base and J dropped 0 bases, with 10 bases sitting between them. Germline loops: CDR1 SGHRS, CDR2 YFSETQ. CDR3 loop: CASSLPKTLNTEAFF. CDR3 nucleotide sequence: TGCGCCAGCAGCTTGCCCAAGACCTTGAACACTGAAGCTTTCTTT.

The V gene is TRBV7-9, the J gene TRBJ1-6, with D tentatively TRBD1 (5 bases). CDR3 length: 17 residues. Trimming left V 0 bases short and J 1 base short, with 10 bases between. The germline V gene encodes CDR1 SEHNR and CDR2 FQNEAQ (reference sequence). CDR3 protein: CASSLAQGRSYNSPLHF. In nucleotides, the CDR3 is TGTGCCAGCAGCTTAGCGCAGGGAAGGTCCTATAATTCACCCCTCCACTTT.

As to this clone: Other DNA sequences in this sample translate to the same CDR3. This chain links TRBV28 with TRBJ1-2, with no clear D. In germline, CDR1 is MDHEN, CDR2 SYDVKM. CDR3 length equals 12 residues. V was pared by 5 bases and J by 3 bases, with 7 bases between. The CDR3 region is CASSLSDYGYTF. In nucleotides, the CDR3 is TGTGCCAGCAGTCTTAGCGACTATGGCTACACCTTC.

The chain uses TRBV5-7 and TRBJ2-7; 8 bases are a match to TRBD1. TRBV5-7 is placed among ORFs of uncertain function. The J segment lost 6 bases and the V segment lost 4 bases, leaving 12 bases of the junction unmatched. The CDR3 totals 15 residues. The CDR3 DNA is TGTGCCAGCAGCCCGGGACAGGTCGTCGGGCCCGAGCAGTACTTC. Its protein product is CASSPGQVVGPEQYF.

V and J are TRBV6-5 and TRBJ2-2; D is perhaps TRBD1 (5 bases). The CDR3 loop spans 13 amino acids. Germline V gene lookup returns CDR1 MNHEY and CDR2 SVGAGI. V was shortened by 4 bases and J by 4 bases, with 7 bases between the two germline ends. The CDR3 DNA reads TGTGCCAGCAGTTTCAGGGTCACCGGGGAGCTGTTTTTT. Its translation: CASSFRVTGELFF.

The chain employs TRBV18 and TRBJ1-1; no clear D. CDR3 size: 13 residues. Germline V gives CDR1 KGHSH, CDR2 LQKENI. Trimming removed 0 bases at V and 5 bases at J, with 7 bases between. The CDR3 reads CASSPPSGTEAFF. CDR3 in DNA: TGTGCCAGCTCACCACCGTCCGGGACTGAAGCTTTCTTT.

The J gene is TRBJ2-2, the V gene TRBV5-6; D uncertain. The CDR3 is 13 residues long. The V gene lost 2 bases and the J gene lost 5 bases, with 7 bases spanning the gap. CDR1 and CDR2 from the germline V gene are SGHDT and YYEEEE. The CDR3 spells CASSFPVTGELFF. For the CDR3, the DNA is TGTGCCAGCAGCTTCCCTGTAACCGGGGAGCTGTTTTTT.

The chain couples TRBV28 to TRBJ2-1; 7 nucleotides match TRBD1. CDR3 length equals 18 residues. CDR1 and CDR2 (germline): MDHEN, SYDVKM. After removal of 2 bases from V and 0 bases from J, the junction contained 10 bases not matched to a gene. The CDR3 spells CASSLRLGQPSSYNEQFF. The CDR3 region has the DNA TGTGCCAGCAGTTTAAGGTTGGGACAGCCTAGCTCCTACAATGAGCAGTTCTTC.

The chain uses TRBV7-2 and TRBJ1-5; TRBD1 aligns across 7 bases. The length of the CDR3 is 16 residues. After removal of 5 bases from V and 3 bases from J, the junction contained 10 bases not matched to a gene. Germline V gene sequence: CDR1 SGHTA, CDR2 FQGNSA. Here the CDR3 reads CASSLWTGEPNQPQHF. CDR3 DNA sequence: TGTGCCAGCAGCCTCTGGACAGGAGAACCCAATCAGCCCCAGCATTTT.

The chain links TRBV19 to TRBJ1-5, with a weak D call TRBD1 (6 bases). Germline V gene lookup returns CDR1 LNHDA and CDR2 SQIVND (reference sequence). V was trimmed by 5 bases and J by 3 bases, leaving 8 bases between them. CDR3 length: 13 amino acids. In DNA form, the CDR3 reads TGTGCCAGTAGTCACAGGGACAATCAGCCCCAGCATTTT. It translates to CASSHRDNQPQHF. Using reference TRBV19 and TRBJ1-5 for the parts outside the CDR3, the full variable domain is DGGITQSPKYLFRKEGQNVTLSCEQNLNHDAMYWYRQDPGQGLRLIYYSQIVNDFQKGDIAEGYSVSREKKESFPLTVTSAQKNPTAFYLCASSHRDNQPQHFGDGTRLSIL.

V and J are TRBV20-1 and TRBJ2-3; D uncertain. Germline CDR1 reads DFQATT; CDR2 reads SNEGSKA (reference sequence). The CDR3 contains 11 residues. Trimming removed 5 bases at V and 4 bases at J, with 7 bases between. CDR3 sequence: CSAERADTQYF. The CDR3 nucleotides read TGCAGTGCTGAGAGAGCAGATACGCAGTATTTT.